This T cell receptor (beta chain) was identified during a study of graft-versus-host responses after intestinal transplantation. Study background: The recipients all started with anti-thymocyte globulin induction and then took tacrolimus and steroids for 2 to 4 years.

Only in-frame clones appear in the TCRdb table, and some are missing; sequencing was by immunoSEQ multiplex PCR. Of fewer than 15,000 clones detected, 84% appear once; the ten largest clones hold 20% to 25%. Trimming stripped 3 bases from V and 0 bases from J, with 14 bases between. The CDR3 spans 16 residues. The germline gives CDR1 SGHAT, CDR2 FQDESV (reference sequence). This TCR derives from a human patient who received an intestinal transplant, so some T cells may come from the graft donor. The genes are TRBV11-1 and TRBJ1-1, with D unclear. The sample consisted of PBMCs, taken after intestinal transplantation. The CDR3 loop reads CASSFPGIFMNTEAFF. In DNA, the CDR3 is TGTGCCAGCAGCTTCCCCGGGATCTTCATGAACACTGAAGCTTTCTTT.